The next 25 T cell receptor beta chains were all read from a single sample in a study of CD8+ T cells in alopecia areata. cDNA reverse transcribed from extracted RNA served as the sequencing template. The table came from immunoSEQ multiplex PCR; TCRdb's copy has only in-frame clones and leaves some out. The sample includes some 190,000 clones, approximately 72% of them seen just once. Regarding treatment: oral pan-JAK inhibitor, 5-10 mg twice daily. The sample consisted of CD4+ T cells sorted from blood, taken at week 44, from a patient treated with tofacitinib. Receptors were obtained from a human donor with alopecia areata.

The chain is built from TRBV11-2 and TRBJ2-7; D gene uncertain. Germline values: CDR1 SGHAT, CDR2 FQNNGV. This CDR3 is 14 amino acids long. V dropped 1 base and J dropped 5 bases, with 12 bases sitting between them. The CDR3 loop reads CASSLVDKLNEQYF. In nucleotides, the CDR3 is TGTGCCAGCAGCTTAGTCGACAAACTGAACGAGCAGTACTTC.

V is TRBV29-1 and J is TRBJ2-1; no definite D call. The CDR3 is 14 amino acids. Trimming removed 3 bases from V and 4 bases from J, with 13 bases in between. Germline loops: CDR1 SQVTM, CDR2 ANQGSEA. CDR3 coding DNA: TGCAGCGTTGATGTTCGTACCAGATACAATGAGCAGTTCTTC. It specifies CSVDVRTRYNEQFF.

The chain uses TRBV5-1 and TRBJ2-1; D is possibly TRBD1 or TRBD2 (6 bases each). The germline V gene has CDR1 SGHRS and CDR2 YFSETQ. The CDR3 length is 17 residues. With 0 bases removed from V and 0 bases from J, the gap between germline ends came to 13 bases. The CDR3 nucleotides read TGCGCCAGCAGCTTGGCCGGAGGGGGGAACTCCTACAATGAGCAGTTCTTC. As protein: CASSLAGGGNSYNEQFF.

This clone was seen only a few times. This chain links TRBV10-3 with TRBJ1-5; no clear D gene. Germline CDR1 ENHRY, CDR2 SYGVKD. V gave up 0 bases and J gave up 0 bases, with 6 bases separating them. The CDR3 extends over 15 amino acids. CDR3 DNA sequence: TGTGCCATCAGTGAGTCGTTACATAGCAATCAGCCCCAGCATTTT. Residues: CAISESLHSNQPQHF.

This clone was picked up a small number of times. The genes are TRBV5-4 and TRBJ2-2; 7 nucleotides line up with TRBD2. The germline V gene encodes CDR1 SGHNT and CDR2 YYREEE (reference sequence). The trim removed 9 bases at V and 2 bases at J, leaving 7 bases unmatched. The CDR3 has 14 amino acids. The CDR3 DNA reads TGTGCCACCGGGCGGGAGATAAACACCGGGGAGCTGTTTTTT. It encodes CATGREINTGELFF.

CDR3 in DNA: TGTGCCAGCAGCTTGGAAGGAGGCTCCTACGAGCAGTACTTC. Translation: CASSLEGGSYEQYF. The gene calls are TRBV7-9 and TRBJ2-7; weak D call: TRBD2 (5 bases). This CDR3 has 14 amino acids. The germline V gene encodes CDR1 SEHNR and CDR2 FQNEAQ (reference sequence). V was pared by 3 bases and J by 0 bases, with 9 bases between.

The J gene is TRBJ2-7, the V gene TRBV5-6; a weak D match, TRBD1 (5 bases). CDR3 length: 14 amino acids. Germline CDR1 and CDR2: SGHDT and YYEEEE. Between the trimmed V and J ends, which lost 3 bases and 0 bases, there was a span of 10 bases. CDR3 in amino acids: CASSSTDSSYEQYF. In nucleotides, the CDR3 is TGTGCCAGCAGCTCGACCGACAGCTCCTACGAGCAGTACTTC.

This clone was seen a handful of times. The chain uses TRBV2 and TRBJ1-2; the D gene is possibly TRBD1 (6 bases). CDR1 and CDR2 (germline): SNHLY, FYNNEI. The CDR3 extends over 11 amino acids. V was trimmed by 9 bases and J by 8 bases, leaving 13 bases between them. The CDR3 nucleotides are TGTGCCAGAGAAGCAGGGGACGGCTACACCTTC. It yields the protein CAREAGDGYTF.

The chain couples TRBV6-6 to TRBJ1-1; TRBD1 matches at 8 bases. With V trimmed by 6 bases and J by 4 bases, 1 base remained unmatched. Germline lookup yields CDR1 MNHNY and CDR2 SVGAGI (reference sequence). The CDR3 length is 12 residues. The CDR3 bases are TGTGCCAGCAGGCAGGGGGCCACTGAAGCTTTCTTT. Amino acids: CASRQGATEAFF.

This chain links TRBV9 with TRBJ2-1; D is unresolved. V dropped 3 bases and J dropped 8 bases, with 9 bases sitting between them. Germline CDR1 reads SGDLS; CDR2 reads YYNGEE. The CDR3 runs 12 residues. CDR3 amino acids: CASSGSFDEQFF. CDR3 sequence (DNA): TGTGCCAGCAGCGGGTCCTTCGATGAGCAGTTCTTC.

The rearrangement links TRBV2 to TRBJ1-2; 7 bases align to TRBD1. This CDR3 has 13 amino acids. Trimming cost V 9 bases and J 0 bases; bases outside gene matches: 4. Per germline, CDR1 SNHLY and CDR2 FYNNEI. The chain's CDR3 is CARGDSANYGYTF. The CDR3 DNA is TGTGCCAGGGGGGACAGTGCTAACTATGGCTACACCTTC.

V is TRBV2 and J is TRBJ2-1, with 13 positions matching TRBD2. Germline loops: CDR1 SNHLY, CDR2 FYNNEI. This CDR3 is built from 15 residues. Trimming removed 6 bases from V and 9 bases from J; junction bases left unmatched: 8. The CDR3 sequence: CASSPGLAGSGEQFF. In DNA form, the CDR3 reads TGTGCCAGCAGCCCGGGACTAGCGGGGTCGGGTGAGCAGTTCTTC.

The J gene is TRBJ1-5, the V gene TRBV30; D gene ambiguous. Deletions cut 0 bases from V and 5 bases from J, with 14 bases between. CDR3 length: 15 residues. The germline V gene encodes CDR1 GTSNPN and CDR2 SVGIG (reference sequence). The CDR3 protein is CAWSVASGRYQPQHF. In nucleotides, the CDR3 is TGTGCCTGGAGTGTGGCCTCGGGTCGCTATCAGCCCCAGCATTTT. The full variable domain, in which reference TRBV30 and TRBJ1-5 provide the parts outside the CDR3, is SQTIHQWPATLVQPVGSPLSLECTVEGTSNPNLYWYRQAAGRGLQLLFYSVGIGQISSEVPQNLSASRPQDRQFILSSKKLLLSDSGFYLCAWSVASGRYQPQHFGDGTRLSIL.

The chain uses TRBV6-5 and TRBJ1-1; D gene ambiguous. The V end was cut by 3 bases, the J end by 1 base, with 6 bases between. The CDR3 is 13 amino acids. CDR1 and CDR2 (germline): MNHEY, SVGAGI. CDR3 DNA sequence: TGTGCCAGCAGTTATGACGGGAACACTGAAGCTTTCTTT. Translating gives CASSYDGNTEAFF.

This clone was observed a few times. V gene TRBV15 combines with J gene TRBJ1-6; D unclear. This CDR3 contains 13 residues. The germline V and J ends were trimmed by 4 bases and 9 bases, with 10 bases remaining between them. Germline values: CDR1 LNHNV, CDR2 YYDKDF (reference sequence). The chain's CDR3 is CATSKGSFSPLHF. The CDR3 nucleotides are TGTGCCACCAGCAAAGGGAGTTTTTCACCCCTCCACTTT. Drawing the rest from reference TRBV15 and TRBJ1-6, the complete variable domain is DAMVIQNPRYQVTQFGKPVTLSCSQTLNHNVMYWYQQKSSQAPKLLFHYYDKDFNNEADTPDNFQSRRPNTSFCFLDIRSPGLGDTAMYLCATSKGSFSPLHFGNGTRLTVT.

This clone has a single count. This chain connects TRBV5-1 to TRBJ2-2; D remains unclear. Germline-derived CDR1 and CDR2 are SGHRS and YFSETQ. CDR3 size: 19 residues. V was shortened by 1 base and J by 2 bases, with 21 bases between the two germline ends. The CDR3 nucleotides read TGCGCCAGCAGCTTGAGCACTGGACGTAGACTTCGAAACACCGGGGAGCTGTTTTTT. Translation: CASSLSTGRRLRNTGELFF. The entire variable domain, with the rest obtained from reference TRBV5-1 and TRBJ2-2, is as follows: KAGVTQTPRYLIKTRGQQVTLSCSPISGHRSVSWYQQTPGQGLQFLFEYFSETQRNKGNFPGRFSGRQFSNSRSEMNVSTLELGDSALYLCASSLSTGRRLRNTGELFFGEGSRLTVL.

This clone was seen at least ten times. The chain combines TRBV12-5 with TRBJ2-7, with 9 bases aligning to TRBD1. CDR1 and CDR2 (germline): LGHNT, FRNRAP. The CDR3 runs to 15 residues. V trimming: 4 bases; J trimming: 2 bases; junction bases outside the gene matches: 6. Written as DNA, the CDR3 is TGTGCTAGTGGTTCCCTTGGGACAGGGACCTACGAGCAGTACTTC. It codes for CASGSLGTGTYEQYF.

This clone was detected only a few times. The chain has TRBV29-1 and TRBJ1-4; 9 bases agree with TRBD1. The germline CDR1 and CDR2 sequences are SQVTM and ANQGSEA. The length of the CDR3 is 15 residues. V lost 8 bases, J lost 0 bases, and 7 bases stayed unmatched. The chain's CDR3 is CSFTGGSTTNEKLFF. The CDR3 bases are TGCAGCTTCACAGGGGGCTCAACAACTAATGAAAAACTGTTTTTT.

The genes are TRBV6-5 and TRBJ1-5; D remains unclear. V was trimmed by 4 bases and J by 0 bases, leaving 7 bases between them. The germline V gene encodes CDR1 MNHEY and CDR2 SVGAGI. This CDR3 is built from 14 residues. The CDR3: CASSSQYSNQPQHF. In DNA, the CDR3 is TGTGCCAGCAGTTCTCAATATAGCAATCAGCCCCAGCATTTT.

The chain employs TRBV5-4 and TRBJ2-2, with 8 bases fitting TRBD2. The CDR3 consists of 15 residues. CDR1 is SGHNT, CDR2 YYREEE, per germline (reference sequence). The V and J ends lost 2 bases and 0 bases, in that order; junction bases with no gene match: 0. For the CDR3, the DNA is TGTGCCAGCAGCTTAGCGGGGGCGAACACCGGGGAGCTGTTTTTT. Protein product: CASSLAGANTGELFF. Drawing the rest from reference TRBV5-4 and TRBJ2-2, the complete variable domain is ETGVTQSPTHLIKTRGQQVTLRCSSQSGHNTVSWYQQALGQGPQFIFQYYREEENGRGNFPPRFSGLQFPNYSSELNVNALELDDSALYLCASSLAGANTGELFFGEGSRLTVL.

The chain links TRBV29-1 to TRBJ1-2; D may be TRBD1 (6 bases). Per the germline V gene, CDR1 is SQVTM and CDR2 is ANQGSEA. Trimming left V 6 bases short and J 2 bases short, with 16 bases between. The CDR3 is 14 residues long. The CDR3 nucleotides read TGCAGCGTAGAGGATGGACAGCCCAACTATGGCTACACCTTC. Its translation is CSVEDGQPNYGYTF.

V usage is TRBV30 and J usage is TRBJ2-3, with a weak D call TRBD1 (6 bases). Germline CDR1 reads GTSNPN; CDR2 reads SVGIG (reference sequence). Trimming removed 4 bases at V and 1 base at J, with 6 bases between. The CDR3 covers 12 residues. CDR3 coding DNA: TGTGCCTGGAAGGGGGGCACAGATACGCAGTATTTT. Its translation: CAWKGGTDTQYF. Full variable domain (missing parts from reference TRBV30 and TRBJ2-3): SQTIHQWPATLVQPVGSPLSLECTVEGTSNPNLYWYRQAAGRGLQLLFYSVGIGQISSEVPQNLSASRPQDRQFILSSKKLLLSDSGFYLCAWKGGTDTQYFGPGTRLTVL.

The CDR3 sequence is CATSKPGQGGNTIYF. The CDR3 nucleotides are TGTGCCACCAGTAAGCCGGGACAGGGAGGAAACACCATATATTTT. J is TRBJ1-3 and V is TRBV15; 9 positions agree with TRBD1. Germline V CDR1 and CDR2: LNHNV, YYDKDF (reference sequence). Unmatched junction bases numbered 7, after V lost 6 bases and J lost 4 bases. The CDR3 is 15 residues long.

V and J are TRBV5-1 and TRBJ2-5; D gene uncertain. V gave up 0 bases and J gave up 3 bases, with 12 bases separating them. This CDR3 spans 15 amino acids. Germline lookup yields CDR1 SGHRS and CDR2 YFSETQ. CDR3 amino acids: CASSLVGRYEETQYF. Written as DNA, the CDR3 is TGCGCCAGCAGCTTGGTCGGACGGTACGAAGAGACCCAGTACTTC.

The chain couples TRBV5-6 to TRBJ1-1; the D is unclear. Germline V gives CDR1 SGHDT, CDR2 YYEEEE. V was cut by 0 bases and J by 1 base, with 7 bases left in between. The CDR3 length is 14 residues. CDR3 sequence: CASSLVRANTEAFF. CDR3 in DNA: TGTGCCAGCAGCTTGGTCCGGGCGAACACTGAAGCTTTCTTT.